This TCR beta chain is from a study of identical twins. A universal primer site arose from template switching, and cDNA bore unique molecular identifiers. TCRdb processed the 5' RACE reads anew with MiXCR; each CDR3 protein has one entry. The sample comprises approximately 220,000 distinct CDR3 sequences, 7.5% of which are singletons, and less than 2% rests with the top ten. These data also formed part of another study, on yellow fever vaccine responses in identical twins.

The TCR sequence derives from a young woman in good health. Sequencing input: memory (CD45RO+) T cells sorted from blood.

The CDR3 is CASSQVQSHEQYF. For the CDR3, the DNA is TGTGCCAGCAGCCAAGTACAGTCCCACGAGCAGTACTTC. This chain uses TRBV3-1 with TRBJ2-7; D gene uncertain. CDR3 length: 13 residues. The germline CDR1 and CDR2 sequences are LGHDT and YNNKEL (reference sequence). Trimming cost V 1 base and J 5 bases, with 9 bases left between them.